Listed below are T cell receptor beta chains from one sample, sequenced in a study of control samples from healthy donors and cancer patients. Data came from immunoSEQ multiplex PCR; TCRdb stores just in-frame clones and leaves some out. The table lists approximately 94,000 clones, roughly 84% of them singletons. Material: blood. The receptors shown here come from a woman between 45 and 65 years old in good health. The CDR3 runs from the conserved cysteine through the conserved F or W. The D gene is left open where the match is weak. Clone size is stated in some rows and not others, as once, few, many or a class when expanded.

>NA|TRBJ1-2|TRBV7-2|NA
CASSLDWRANYGYTF
TGTGCCAGCAGCTTAGATTGGAGGGCTAACTATGGCTACACCTTC
>NA|TRBJ1-3|TRBV12-3/TRBV12-4|NA
CAVQDGEVNTIYF
TGTGCCGTCCAGGACGGTGAAGTGAACACCATATATTTT
>NA|TRBJ2-3|TRBV9|NA
CASSVVLTDTQYF
TGTGCCAGCAGCGTAGTTCTCACAGATACGCAGTATTTT
>NA|TRBJ2-2|TRBV3-1/TRBV3-2|NA
CASSPGRGGGTGELFF
TGTGCCAGCAGCCCCGGCCGGGGAGGAGGAACCGGGGAGCTGTTTTTT
>once|TRBJ2-1|TRBV4-2|NA
CASSQDSRGSEQFF
TGTGCCAGCAGCCAAGATTCTCGCGGCAGTGAGCAGTTCTTC
>NA|TRBJ1-4|TRBV7-2|NA
CASSSRVGEKLFF
TGTGCCAGCAGCTCCAGGGTAGGCGAAAAACTGTTTTTT
>NA|TRBJ1-3|TRBV5-3|TRBD1
CARDLGQTGNTIYF
TGTGCCAGAGACTTGGGACAGACCGGAAACACCATATATTTT
>NA|TRBJ1-2|TRBV5-4|NA
CASSLRQEDGYTF
TGTGCCAGCAGCTTAAGACAGGAGGATGGCTACACCTTC
>NA|TRBJ1-1|TRBV6-1|NA
CASSEALSWVLNTEAFF
TGTGCCAGCAGTGAAGCGCTCAGTTGGGTATTGAACACTGAAGCTTTCTTT
>NA|TRBJ2-3|TRBV21-1|NA
CASSKITGLSTDTQYF
TGTGCCAGCAGCAAAATTACAGGACTTAGCACAGATACGCAGTATTTT
>NA|TRBJ2-6|TRBV7-3|NA
CASKTGPLLSGANVLTF
TGTGCCAGCAAGACGGGACCGCTACTCTCTGGGGCCAACGTCCTGACTTTC
>NA|TRBJ2-1|TRBV9|TRBD2
CASTLSGGANNEQFF
TGTGCCAGCACCCTTAGCGGGGGGGCCAACAATGAGCAGTTCTTC
>NA|TRBJ1-2|TRBV19|TRBD1
CASRPGQALYGYTF
TGTGCCAGTAGACCGGGACAGGCGCTCTATGGCTACACCTTC
>NA|TRBJ2-3|TRBV2|TRBD2
CASGGTSIATDTQYF
TGTGCCAGCGGGGGGACTAGCATTGCTACAGATACGCAGTATTTT
>once|TRBJ1-5|TRBV4-1|NA
CASSQESSNQPQHF
TGCGCCAGCAGCCAAGAGTCGAGCAATCAGCCCCAGCATTTT
>NA|TRBJ2-3|TRBV4-3|NA
CASSQDRRSTDTQYF
TGCGCCAGCAGCCAAGATCGGCGGAGCACAGATACGCAGTATTTT
>NA|TRBJ1-2|TRBV4-3|NA
CASSPGPYGYTF
TGCGCCAGCAGCCCCGGTCCCTATGGCTACACCTTC
>NA|TRBJ1-1|TRBV19|NA
CASRASSQGESEAFF
TGTGCCAGTAGAGCCTCCTCTCAGGGAGAGAGTGAAGCTTTCTTT
>NA|TRBJ1-1|TRBV4-1|TRBD1
CASSQVGARGRRDTEAFF
TGCGCCAGCAGCCAAGTAGGGGCCAGGGGGCGTAGGGACACTGAAGCTTTCTTT
>NA|TRBJ1-1|TRBV9|NA
CASSVATGYTEAFF
TGTGCCAGCAGCGTAGCGACGGGTTACACTGAAGCTTTCTTT
>NA|TRBJ1-2|TRBV5-8|TRBD1
CASRPGQSSNYGYTF
TGTGCCAGCAGACCGGGACAGTCCTCTAACTATGGCTACACCTTC
>NA|TRBJ1-2|TRBV18|NA
CASSPFTPGKDQDGYTF
TGTGCCAGCTCCCCATTTACCCCGGGGAAGGATCAGGATGGCTACACCTTC
>NA|TRBJ2-1|TRBV24-1|TRBD2
CATSGDTLAGAQNEQFF
TGTGCCACCAGTGGGGATACTCTAGCGGGAGCCCAGAATGAGCAGTTCTTC
>NA|TRBJ1-4|TRBV7-8|NA
CASSLAQDPNEKLFF
TGTGCCAGCAGCTTAGCGCAGGACCCTAATGAAAAACTGTTTTTT
>once|TRBJ1-6|TRBV4-2|NA
CASSQDLLGVQSPLHF
TGTGCCAGCAGCCAAGATCTCCTTGGTGTACAGTCACCCCTCCACTTT
>NA|TRBJ1-5|TRBV7-8|NA
CASSSLGGLYSNQPQHF
TGTGCCAGCAGCTCCTTGGGTGGACTTTATAGCAATCAGCCCCAGCATTTT
>NA|TRBJ2-3|TRBV3-1/TRBV3-2|TRBD2
CASSPVRGGFTDTQYF
TGTGCCAGCAGCCCTGTTCGCGGGGGGTTCACAGATACGCAGTATTTT
>NA|TRBJ2-3|TRBV9|TRBD2
CASSSRKRGLVDTQYF
TGTGCCAGCAGCTCCCGGAAGCGGGGGCTCGTAGATACGCAGTATTTT
>NA|TRBJ2-1|TRBV18|NA
CASSSDANEQFF
TGTGCCAGCTCATCCGATGCCAATGAGCAGTTCTTC
>NA|TRBJ1-3|TRBV7-2|TRBD1
CASSTRRTGGGYGGNTIYF
TGTGCCAGCAGCACCCGGAGGACAGGGGGCGGGTACGGTGGAAACACCATATATTTT
>NA|TRBJ1-1|TRBV12-3/TRBV12-4|TRBD1
CASSGGTEAFF
TGTGCCAGCTCAGGGGGCACTGAAGCTTTCTTT
>NA|TRBJ2-1|TRBV25-1|TRBD2
CASSELGTMGGNEQFF
TGTGCCAGCAGTGAACTAGGGACGATGGGGGGGAATGAGCAGTTCTTC
>NA|TRBJ1-1|TRBV11-1|NA
CASSQGWGVDTEAFF
TGTGCCAGCAGCCAAGGTTGGGGGGTTGACACTGAAGCTTTCTTT
>NA|TRBJ1-1|TRBV5-4|NA
CASSGSSTANTEAFF
TGTGCCAGCAGCGGATCTTCGACAGCTAACACTGAAGCTTTCTTT
>NA|TRBJ2-5|TRBV19|NA
CASSISTGEKTQYF
TGTGCCAGTAGTATATCAACGGGGGAGAAGACCCAGTACTTC
>medium-sized|TRBJ1-4|TRBV7-8|TRBD1
CASSFRDRDEKLFF
TGTGCCAGCAGCTTCCGGGACAGGGATGAAAAACTGTTTTTT
>NA|TRBJ2-3|TRBV5-5|NA
CASSLATVADTQYF
TGTGCCAGCAGCTTGGCAACGGTTGCAGATACGCAGTATTTT
>NA|TRBJ2-5|TRBV18|NA
CASSPSIREETQYF
TGTGCCAGCTCCCCGAGTATCAGGGAAGAGACCCAGTACTTC
>few|TRBJ2-1|TRBV2|NA
CASSDTGTPYNEQFF
TGTGCCAGCAGTGATACAGGTACACCCTACAATGAGCAGTTCTTC
>NA|TRBJ1-6|TRBV3-1/TRBV3-2|TRBD1
CASSPRDRGRSPLHF
TGTGCCAGCAGCCCCCGGGACAGGGGGCGTTCACCCCTCCACTTT
>NA|TRBJ1-4|TRBV6-4|NA
CASRDTPNEKLFF
TGTGCCAGCAGAGACACTCCTAATGAAAAACTGTTTTTT
>NA|TRBJ1-2|TRBV19|NA
CASTYAYGYTF
TGTGCCAGTACCTATGCCTATGGCTACACCTTC
>NA|TRBJ1-2|TRBV11-2|TRBD1
CASSLNTRDRAGGYTF
TGTGCCAGCAGCCTTAATACCCGGGACAGGGCAGGTGGCTACACCTTC
>NA|TRBJ2-3|TRBV19|TRBD1
CASSISSRGPLVTQYF
TGTGCCAGTAGTATAAGTTCCAGGGGGCCCTTAGTTACGCAGTATTTT
>NA|TRBJ2-7|TRBV11-2|NA
CASSLTGYEQYF
TGTGCCAGCAGTCTCACGGGTTACGAGCAGTACTTC
>NA|TRBJ2-1|TRBV5-8|TRBD2
CASSLLAGGPDEQFF
TGTGCCAGCAGCTTACTAGCGGGAGGGCCGGACGAGCAGTTCTTC
>NA|TRBJ1-1|TRBV5-6|NA
CASRETGGAEAFF
TGTGCCAGCAGGGAGACGGGAGGAGCTGAAGCTTTCTTT
>NA|TRBJ2-7|TRBV4-1|NA
CASSQVGTVKWEQYF
TGCGCCAGCAGCCAAGTTGGGACGGTAAAATGGGAGCAGTACTTC
>NA|TRBJ2-4|TRBV6-1|TRBD2
CASSDTSGRATKNIQYF
TGTGCCAGCAGTGACACTAGCGGGAGGGCGACCAAAAACATTCAGTACTTC
>NA|TRBJ2-3|TRBV19|NA
CASSIEARATTDTQYF
TGTGCCAGTAGTATAGAAGCCAGGGCGACCACAGATACGCAGTATTTT
>NA|TRBJ2-3|TRBV7-7|NA
CASSPQGGSTDTQYF
TGTGCCAGCAGCCCGCAGGGGGGGAGCACAGATACGCAGTATTTT
>NA|TRBJ2-1|TRBV4-1|TRBD2
CASSQGAEGGGAYNEQFF
TGCGCCAGCAGCCAAGGGGCGGAAGGCGGGGGAGCTTACAATGAGCAGTTCTTC
>NA|TRBJ2-5|TRBV27|NA
CASSAFETRETQYF
TGTGCCAGCAGTGCCTTCGAGACGCGGGAGACCCAGTACTTC
>NA|TRBJ1-5|TRBV7-8|NA
CASSSPIWTETGMHQPQHF
TGTGCCAGCAGCTCCCCGATCTGGACAGAAACAGGGATGCATCAGCCCCAGCATTTT
>NA|TRBJ2-1|TRBV5-5|TRBD2
CASSPLGGREFF
TGTGCCAGCAGCCCATTGGGGGGGAGAGAGTTCTTC
>NA|TRBJ2-1|TRBV27|TRBD2
CASSLSRGDYNEQFF
TGTGCCAGCAGCCTCTCCCGGGGGGACTACAATGAGCAGTTCTTC
>NA|TRBJ2-3|TRBV6-4|TRBD2
CASSVRVGGADTQYF
TGTGCCAGCAGTGTCCGCGTTGGGGGGGCAGATACGCAGTATTTT
>NA|TRBJ2-2|TRBV5-5|NA
CASSLAGGGTGELFF
TGTGCCAGCAGCTTGGCAGGGGGGGGCACCGGGGAGCTGTTTTTT
>once|TRBJ1-2|TRBV6-5|NA
CASSKDSLDGYTF
TGTGCCAGCAGCAAGGACAGTCTCGACGGCTACACCTTC